Listed below are T cell receptor beta chains from one sample, sequenced in a study of beta chain features in type 1 diabetes. The repertoire was sequenced with immunoSEQ multiplex PCR; TCRdb's copy has only in-frame clones and lacks some. Of some 330,000 clones listed, roughly 13% were seen once; the top ten hold about 0.01%. The specimen was naive CD4+ T cells from blood. Receptors originate from a woman between 18 and 30 years old with type 1 diabetes. Both conserved end residues are part of each CDR3. A D gene is named only where the DNA matches it firmly. Clone size is stated in some rows and not others, as once, few, many or a class when expanded.

few	NA	TRBV7-2	16	TRBJ2-7	CASSLVFGRQAYEQYF	TGTGCCAGCAGCTTAGTTTTTGGGAGACAGGCCTACGAGCAGTACTTC
few	NA	TRBV9	15	TRBJ2-2	CASSVVSPGTGELFF	TGTGCCAGCAGCGTAGTAAGCCCAGGAACCGGGGAGCTGTTTTTT
NA	TRBD1	TRBV16	15	TRBJ1-5	CASSQLDRGGQPQHF	TGTGCCAGCAGCCAATTGGACAGGGGCGGTCAGCCCCAGCATTTT
NA	NA	TRBV7-6	15	TRBJ2-7	CASSLRQGDPYEQYF	TGTGCCAGCAGCTTAAGGCAGGGTGACCCCTACGAGCAGTACTTC
NA	NA	TRBV5-1	17	TRBJ1-3	CASSLETTGITGNTIYF	TGCGCCAGCAGCTTGGAAACGACAGGAATAACTGGAAACACCATATATTTT
once	NA	TRBV4-3	16	TRBJ1-2	CASSQDPNRDKDGYTF	TGCGCCAGCAGCCAAGATCCAAACCGGGACAAGGACGGCTACACCTTC
few	NA	TRBV28	12	TRBJ2-2	CASSFGLSTLFF	TGTGCCAGCAGCTTCGGACTCTCAACCCTGTTTTTT
NA	NA	TRBV12-5	13	TRBJ1-2	CASGLSANYGYTF	TGTGCTAGTGGTTTGTCAGCTAACTATGGCTACACCTTC
NA	TRBD2	TRBV9	16	TRBJ2-3	CASSGVLAAHTDTQYF	TGTGCCAGCAGCGGGGTCCTAGCGGCGCACACAGATACGCAGTATTTT
NA	NA	TRBV21-1	14	TRBJ2-7	CASSQGTGLDEQYF	TGTGCCAGCAGCCAAGGGACAGGGCTCGACGAGCAGTACTTC
NA	NA	TRBV21-1	14	TRBJ1-6	CASCRPGGRSPLHF	TGTGCCAGCTGCAGACCCGGCGGGAGGTCACCCCTCCACTTT
few	NA	TRBV6-1	14	TRBJ1-6	CASKYNSYNSPLHF	TGTGCCAGCAAGTACAACTCCTATAATTCACCCCTCCACTTT
NA	NA	TRBV7-2	13	TRBJ2-3	CASSLSRGDTQYF	TGTGCCAGCAGCTTATCCAGGGGTGATACGCAGTATTTT
NA	NA	TRBV7-2	14	TRBJ2-7	CASSFSGTNYEQYF	TGTGCCAGCAGCTTCTCCGGGACAAATTACGAGCAGTACTTC
NA	TRBD2	TRBV7-2	15	TRBJ2-3	CASSQRTSGLYTQYF	TGTGCCAGCAGCCAAAGGACTAGCGGACTTTATACGCAGTATTTT
few	NA	TRBV7-9	16	TRBJ1-6	CASSFSQSRGRSPLHF	TGTGCCAGCAGCTTTAGCCAGTCCCGGGGTAGGTCACCCCTCCACTTT
NA	NA	TRBV29-1	13	TRBJ2-1	CSARSGAYNEQFF	TGCAGCGCCCGGAGCGGTGCCTACAATGAGCAGTTCTTC
NA	NA	TRBV15	13	TRBJ1-2	CATSPASWNGYTF	TGTGCCACCAGCCCCGCTAGTTGGAATGGCTACACCTTC